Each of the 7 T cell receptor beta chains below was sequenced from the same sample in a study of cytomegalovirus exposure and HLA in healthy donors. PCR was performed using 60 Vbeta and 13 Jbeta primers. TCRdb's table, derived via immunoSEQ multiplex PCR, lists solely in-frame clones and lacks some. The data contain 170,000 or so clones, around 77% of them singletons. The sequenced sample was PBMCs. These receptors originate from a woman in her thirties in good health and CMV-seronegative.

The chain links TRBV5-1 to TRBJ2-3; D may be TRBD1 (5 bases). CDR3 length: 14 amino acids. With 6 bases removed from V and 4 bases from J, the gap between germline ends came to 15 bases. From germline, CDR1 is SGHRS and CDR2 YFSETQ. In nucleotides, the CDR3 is TGCGCCAGCACCGAGTTCCAGGGCCCAGATACGCAGTATTTT. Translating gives CASTEFQGPDTQYF.

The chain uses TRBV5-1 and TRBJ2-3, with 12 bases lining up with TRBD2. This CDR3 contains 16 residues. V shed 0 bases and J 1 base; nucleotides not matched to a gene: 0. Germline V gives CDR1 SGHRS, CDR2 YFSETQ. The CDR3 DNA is TGCGCCAGCAGCTTGGGGACTAGCGGGGGCACAGATACGCAGTATTTT. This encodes CASSLGTSGGTDTQYF.

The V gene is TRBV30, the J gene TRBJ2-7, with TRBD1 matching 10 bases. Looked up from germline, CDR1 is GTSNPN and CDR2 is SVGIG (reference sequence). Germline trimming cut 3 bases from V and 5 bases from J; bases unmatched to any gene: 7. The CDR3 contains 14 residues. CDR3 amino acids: CAWSSGQGIDEQYF. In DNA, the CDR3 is TGTGCCTGGAGCTCGGGACAGGGGATAGACGAGCAGTACTTC.

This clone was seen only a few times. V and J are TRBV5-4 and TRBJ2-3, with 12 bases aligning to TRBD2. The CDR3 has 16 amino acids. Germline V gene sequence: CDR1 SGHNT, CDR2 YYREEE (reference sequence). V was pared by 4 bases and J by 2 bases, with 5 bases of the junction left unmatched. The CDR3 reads CASSVTSGGATDTQYF. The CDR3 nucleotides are TGTGCCAGCAGCGTGACTAGCGGGGGCGCCACAGATACGCAGTATTTT.

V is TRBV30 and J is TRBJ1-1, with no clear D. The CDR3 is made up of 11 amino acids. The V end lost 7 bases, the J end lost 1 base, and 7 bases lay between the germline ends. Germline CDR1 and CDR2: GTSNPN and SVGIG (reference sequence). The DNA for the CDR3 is TGTGCCTTTCGTTCGAACACTGAAGCTTTCTTT. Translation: CAFRSNTEAFF. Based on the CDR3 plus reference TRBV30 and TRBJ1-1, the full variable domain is SQTIHQWPATLVQPVGSPLSLECTVEGTSNPNLYWYRQAAGRGLQLLFYSVGIGQISSEVPQNLSASRPQDRQFILSSKKLLLSDSGFYLCAFRSNTEAFFGQGTRLTVV.

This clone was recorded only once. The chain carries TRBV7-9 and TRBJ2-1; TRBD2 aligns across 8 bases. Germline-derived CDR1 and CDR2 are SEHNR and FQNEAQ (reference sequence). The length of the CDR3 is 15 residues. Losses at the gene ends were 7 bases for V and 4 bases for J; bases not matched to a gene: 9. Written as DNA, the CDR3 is TGTGCCAGCACCAATAGCGGGGAAGGGTACAATGAGCAGTTCTTC. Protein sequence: CASTNSGEGYNEQFF. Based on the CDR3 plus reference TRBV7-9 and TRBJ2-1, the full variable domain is DTGVSQNPRHKITKRGQNVTFRCDPISEHNRLYWYRQTLGQGPEFLTYFQNEAQLEKSRLLSDRFSAERPKGSFSTLEIQRTEQGDSAMYLCASTNSGEGYNEQFFGPGTRLTVL.

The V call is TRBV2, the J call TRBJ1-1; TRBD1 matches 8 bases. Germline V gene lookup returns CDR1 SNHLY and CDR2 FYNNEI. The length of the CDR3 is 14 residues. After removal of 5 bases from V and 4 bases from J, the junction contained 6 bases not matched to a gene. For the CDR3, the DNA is TGTGCCAGCAGTATAGACAGGGGCGGCACTGAAGCTTTCTTT. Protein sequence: CASSIDRGGTEAFF.